A selection of T cell receptor beta chains follows, all from one sample in a study of vaccination and CD4 T cells after COVID-19. TCRdb fed the PCR reads into MiXCR, producing one record per CDR3 protein. The table records roughly 10,000 distinct CDR3 sequences, around 36% of them present only once. Antigen specificity for these receptors is unknown. Sequencing was performed on CD4+ T cells from blood, cultured in vitro. All receptors come from a human donor in good health. CDR3s include the opening cysteine and the closing phenylalanine or tryptophan. D genes are given only for firm matches. Clone size appears in some rows only: once, few, many, or a class for an expanded clone.

V	J	length	size	D	DNA	CDR3
TRBV4-3	TRBJ2-4	18	.	.	TGCGCCAGCAGCCAAGTTGGATGGGAGGGGGCGGCCAAAAACATTCAGTACTTC	CASSQVGWEGAAKNIQYF
TRBV6-4	TRBJ2-3	14	.	TRBD1	TGTGCCAGCAGTGGGACAGGGGGCGCAGATACGCAGTATTTT	CASSGTGGADTQYF
TRBV4-3	TRBJ2-2	16	few	.	TGCGCCAGCAGCCAAGATAGGGGATTACCCACCGGGGAGCTGTTTTTT	CASSQDRGLPTGELFF
TRBV9	TRBJ2-7	15	.	TRBD1	TGTGCCAGCAGCGTAGGACCGGACAGGTTCTACGAGCAGTACTTC	CASSVGPDRFYEQYF
TRBV6-1	TRBJ1-2	15	.	.	TGTGCCAGCAGCCAGAATGTTGTGGGAGACTATGGCTACACCTTC	CASSQNVVGDYGYTF
TRBV2	TRBJ1-1	15	medium-sized	TRBD1	TGTGCCAGCAGTTGGTCGGGACAGTCAAACACTGAAGCTTTCTTT	CASSWSGQSNTEAFF
TRBV20-1	TRBJ2-3	14	few	TRBD2	TGCAGTGCTCCTCTTACTAGCGCCACAGATACGCAGTATTTT	CSAPLTSATDTQYF
TRBV4-1	TRBJ2-5	14	.	TRBD1	TGCGCCAGCAGCCGACAGGGCATTCAAGAGACCCAGTACTTC	CASSRQGIQETQYF
TRBV5-6	TRBJ1-1	16	.	.	TGTGCCAGCAGCTTCAGGGGCCCGAGGAGTGTAACTGAAGCTTTCTTT	CASSFRGPRSVTEAFF
TRBV5-1	TRBJ2-7	14	.	.	TGCGCCAGCAGCTTTTGGTCAGGGCTCGGCGAGCAGTACTTC	CASSFWSGLGEQYF
TRBV7-6	TRBJ2-5	16	few	TRBD2	TGTGCCAGCAGCGGCGGGGGGACTAGCGGCCAAGAGACCCAGTACTTC	CASSGGGTSGQETQYF
TRBV28	TRBJ1-2	16	few	TRBD1	TGTGCCAGCAGTTTCGTACACAGGGGCTATAACTATGGCTACACCTTC	CASSFVHRGYNYGYTF
TRBV4-1	TRBJ1-6	15	.	.	TGCGCCAGCAGCCAAGCGGAGGGGAGGTATTCACCCCTCCACTTT	CASSQAEGRYSPLHF
TRBV27	TRBJ2-1	17	.	TRBD2	TGTGCCAGCAGTTTGCGATTACTAGCGGGTGCCTACAATGAGCAGTTCTTC	CASSLRLLAGAYNEQFF
TRBV6-2/TRBV6-3	TRBJ2-5	15	.	TRBD2	TGTGCCAGCAGTCCCCGGGGAGCGGGAGGGGAGACCCAGTACTTC	CASSPRGAGGETQYF
TRBV5-4	TRBJ2-5	14	.	TRBD1	TGTGCCAGCAGCCTAGGACAGGTGCAAGAGACCCAGTACTTC	CASSLGQVQETQYF
TRBV24-1	TRBJ1-5	14	.	TRBD1	TGTGCCACCAGTGATGCCCAGGGGGTTCAGCCCCAGCATTTT	CATSDAQGVQPQHF
TRBV7-6	TRBJ1-2	14	.	TRBD1	TGTGCCAGCAGCTTAGGGGCAGGGGGCTATGGCTACACCTTC	CASSLGAGGYGYTF
TRBV28	TRBJ1-1	17	.	.	TGTGCCAGCAGTCCTGACCCGGGACTCCCCCGTGGGACTGAAGCTTTCTTT	CASSPDPGLPRGTEAFF
TRBV6-2/TRBV6-3	TRBJ1-5	14	few	TRBD1	TGTGCCACCCAATGGGACAGTGGGAGTCAGCCCCAGCATTTT	CATQWDSGSQPQHF
TRBV2	TRBJ2-2	14	.	.	TGTGCCAGCATGGTGTCGGGAAGGACCGGGGAGCTGTTTTTT	CASMVSGRTGELFF
TRBV9	TRBJ1-1	13	.	.	TGTGCCAGCAGCTTTAGACAGGATCAGAAAGCTTTCTTT	CASSFRQDQKAFF
TRBV19	TRBJ1-2	17	.	TRBD1	TGTGCCAGTACTAAGCTATCCGACAGGGCCAATTATGATGGCTACACCTTC	CASTKLSDRANYDGYTF
TRBV29-1	TRBJ1-3	14	.	.	TGCAGCGTTGACCACGGTGGATCTGGAAACACCATATATTTT	CSVDHGGSGNTIYF
TRBV7-7	TRBJ2-5	15	once	.	TGTGCTAGCCGTATAGGTGGACCGGGACAAGAGACCCAGTACTTC	CASRIGGPGQETQYF
TRBV12-3/TRBV12-4	TRBJ1-5	13	.	.	TGTGCCAGCAGGGACACTGTCAATCAGCCCCAGCATTTT	CASRDTVNQPQHF
TRBV30	TRBJ1-5	15	.	TRBD1	TGTGCCTGGAGCCGGGGACAGGGGGGGGATCGGCCCCAGCATTTT	CAWSRGQGGDRPQHF
TRBV19	TRBJ2-1	13	.	TRBD2	TGTGCCAGTAGCCCTAGCGGGAGGTATGAGCAGTTCTTC	CASSPSGRYEQFF
TRBV7-8	TRBJ1-1	14	few	TRBD1	TGTGCCAGCAGCCCACAGGGGGCTTCCACTGAAGCTTTCTTT	CASSPQGASTEAFF
TRBV5-1	TRBJ2-7	15	.	TRBD2	TGCGCCAGCAGCTTGATGGCTAGCGGGAGCAACGAGCAGTACTTC	CASSLMASGSNEQYF
TRBV20-1	TRBJ1-6	17	.	.	TGCAGTGCTAGAGAGGGTAGAGCTTGGGCTGATAATTCACCCCTCCACTTT	CSAREGRAWADNSPLHF
TRBV7-6	TRBJ2-3	14	few	.	TGTGCCAGCAGCTTGGGGAATCCCCGCCATACGCAGTATTTT	CASSLGNPRHTQYF
TRBV27	TRBJ2-1	17	.	.	TGTGCCAGCAGTTTATTCTCGGTGGGGAGCTCCTACAATGAGCAGTTCTTC	CASSLFSVGSSYNEQFF
TRBV7-2	TRBJ1-2	15	once	TRBD1	TGTGCCAGCAGCTCTCCCCGGACAGGGGGATACGGCTACACCTTC	CASSSPRTGGYGYTF
TRBV20-1	TRBJ2-7	11	.	.	TGCAGTGCTCGAATATTGATCGAGCAGTACTTC	CSARILIEQYF
TRBV24-1	TRBJ1-2	14	.	.	TGTGCCACCAGTGACCCAGGGTTTAACTATGGCTACACCTTC	CATSDPGFNYGYTF
TRBV20-1	TRBJ2-3	16	few	.	TGCAGTGCTAGAGATCGAAGGGCAGGGGACGCAGATACGCAGTATTTT	CSARDRRAGDADTQYF
TRBV15	TRBJ1-4	16	few	.	TGTGCCACCAGCACACGTCCAGGGCGTCTTAATGAAAAACTGTTTTTT	CATSTRPGRLNEKLFF
TRBV20-1	TRBJ2-3	14	.	.	TGCAGTGCTACCCCGGACGGAAACACAGATACGCAGTATTTT	CSATPDGNTDTQYF
TRBV20-1	TRBJ1-5	13	.	.	TGCAGTACTCACCGGGACGGCAATCAGCCCCAGCATTTT	CSTHRDGNQPQHF
TRBV7-2	TRBJ2-5	18	few	.	TGTGCCAGCAGCCACCCCTCCAGGGGGCGGGAGGGCCCCGAGACCCAGTACTTC	CASSHPSRGREGPETQYF
TRBV6-1	TRBJ2-7	14	.	TRBD1	TGTGCCAGCAACTCAGGGACAGGTCGGTACGAGCAGTACTTC	CASNSGTGRYEQYF
TRBV27	TRBJ1-2	13	.	.	TGTGCCAGCAGCCGTAATCCCTCCTATGGCTACACCTTC	CASSRNPSYGYTF
TRBV7-2	TRBJ1-3	15	few	TRBD1	TGTGCCAGCAGCACCCGACAGGGCTCTGGAAACACCATATATTTT	CASSTRQGSGNTIYF
TRBV7-2	TRBJ2-1	18	few	TRBD2	TGTGCCAGCAGCTCCCCCGCTAGCGGGAGGAGGACCTACAATGAGCAGTTCTTC	CASSSPASGRRTYNEQFF
TRBV20-1	TRBJ2-5	16	.	.	TGCAGTGCTAGAGACCCAGGGACGGGCCGTCCGGAGACCCAGTACTTC	CSARDPGTGRPETQYF
TRBV29-1	TRBJ1-2	16	.	.	TGCAGCGTGGGAATTTTATTCAGGGATCCCTACTATGGCTACACCTTC	CSVGILFRDPYYGYTF
TRBV15	TRBJ2-7	12	.	TRBD1	TGTGCCTCCGGGACAGGGGACTACGAGCAGTACTTC	CASGTGDYEQYF
TRBV20-1	TRBJ2-1	15	.	TRBD2	TGCAGTGCGCCCAGACTAGCGGGAGTTAACAATGAGCAGTTCTTC	CSAPRLAGVNNEQFF